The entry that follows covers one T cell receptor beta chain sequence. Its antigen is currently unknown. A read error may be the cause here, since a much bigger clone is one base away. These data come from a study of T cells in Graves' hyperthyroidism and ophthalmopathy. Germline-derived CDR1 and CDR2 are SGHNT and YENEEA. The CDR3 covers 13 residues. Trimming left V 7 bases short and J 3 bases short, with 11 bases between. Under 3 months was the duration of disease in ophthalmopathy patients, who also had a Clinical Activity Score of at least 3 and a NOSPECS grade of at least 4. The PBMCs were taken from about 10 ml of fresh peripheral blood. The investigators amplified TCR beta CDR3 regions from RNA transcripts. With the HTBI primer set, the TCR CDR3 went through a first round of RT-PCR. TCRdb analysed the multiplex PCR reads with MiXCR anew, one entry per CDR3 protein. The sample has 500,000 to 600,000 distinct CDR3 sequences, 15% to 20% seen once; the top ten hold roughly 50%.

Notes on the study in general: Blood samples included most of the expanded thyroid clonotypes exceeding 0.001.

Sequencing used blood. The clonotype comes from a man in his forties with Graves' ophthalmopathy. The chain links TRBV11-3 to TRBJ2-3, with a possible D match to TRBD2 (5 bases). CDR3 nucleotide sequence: TGTGCCAGCAACACTTCGGGGACAGATACGCAGTATTTT. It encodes CASNTSGTDTQYF.